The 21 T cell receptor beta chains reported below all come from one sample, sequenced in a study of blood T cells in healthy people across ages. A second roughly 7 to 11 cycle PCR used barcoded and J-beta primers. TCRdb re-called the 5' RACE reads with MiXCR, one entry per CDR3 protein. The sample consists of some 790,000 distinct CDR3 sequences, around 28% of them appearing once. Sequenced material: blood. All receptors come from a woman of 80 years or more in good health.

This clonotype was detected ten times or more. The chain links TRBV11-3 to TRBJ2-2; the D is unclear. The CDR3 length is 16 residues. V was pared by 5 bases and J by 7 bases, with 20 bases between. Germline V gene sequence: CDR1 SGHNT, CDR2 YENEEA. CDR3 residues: CASSLRQSGRNGELFF. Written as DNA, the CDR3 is TGTGCCAGCAGCCTACGACAATCAGGAAGAAACGGGGAGCTGTTTTTT. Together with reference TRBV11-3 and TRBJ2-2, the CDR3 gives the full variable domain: EAGVVQSPRYKIIEKKQPVAFWCNPISGHNTLYWYLQNLGQGPELLIRYENEEAVDDSQLPKDRFSAERLKGVDSTLKIQPAELGDSAVYLCASSLRQSGRNGELFFGEGSRLTVL.

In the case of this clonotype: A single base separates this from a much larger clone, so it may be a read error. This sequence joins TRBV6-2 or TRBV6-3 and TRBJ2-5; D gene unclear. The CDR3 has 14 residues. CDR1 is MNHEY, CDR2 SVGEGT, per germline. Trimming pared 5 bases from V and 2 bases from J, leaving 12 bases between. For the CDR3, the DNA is TGTGCCAGCAGTCACGTGAAGTTGCAAGAGACCCAGTACTTC. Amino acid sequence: CASSHVKLQETQYF.

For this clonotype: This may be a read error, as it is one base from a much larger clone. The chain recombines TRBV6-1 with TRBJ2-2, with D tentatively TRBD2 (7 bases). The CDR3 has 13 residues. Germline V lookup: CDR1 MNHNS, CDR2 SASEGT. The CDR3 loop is CASSGTSSGERFF. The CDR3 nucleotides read TGTGCCAGCAGTGGGACTAGTTCAGGGGAGCGGTTTTTT.

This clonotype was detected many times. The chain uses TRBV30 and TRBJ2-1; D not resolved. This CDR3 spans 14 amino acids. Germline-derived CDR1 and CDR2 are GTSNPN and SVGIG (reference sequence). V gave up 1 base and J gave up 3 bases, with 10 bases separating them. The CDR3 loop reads CAWSERASYNEQFF. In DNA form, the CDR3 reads TGTGCCTGGAGTGAACGGGCTAGCTACAATGAGCAGTTCTTC.

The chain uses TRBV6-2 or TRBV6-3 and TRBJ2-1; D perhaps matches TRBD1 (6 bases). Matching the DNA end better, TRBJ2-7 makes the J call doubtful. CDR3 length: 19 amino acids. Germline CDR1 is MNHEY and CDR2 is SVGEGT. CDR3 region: CASSTSTGFSGSSYNEQYF. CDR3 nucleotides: TGTGCCAGCAGCACGTCTACAGGGTTCTCAGGTAGCTCCTACAATGAGCAGTACTTC.

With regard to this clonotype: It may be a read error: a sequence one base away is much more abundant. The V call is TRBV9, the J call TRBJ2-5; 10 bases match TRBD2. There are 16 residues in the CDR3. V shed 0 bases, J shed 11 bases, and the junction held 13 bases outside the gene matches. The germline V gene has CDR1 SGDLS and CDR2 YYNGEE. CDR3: CASSVVSGGAKGEQYF. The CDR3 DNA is TGTGCCAGCAGCGTAGTAAGCGGGGGGGCGAAAGGTGAGCAGTACTTC.

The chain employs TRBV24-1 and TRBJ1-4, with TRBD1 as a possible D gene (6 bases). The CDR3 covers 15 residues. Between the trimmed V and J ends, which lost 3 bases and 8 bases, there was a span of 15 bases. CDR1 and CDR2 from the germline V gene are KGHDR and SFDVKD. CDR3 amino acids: CATSDPQGNGEKLFF. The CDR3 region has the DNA TGTGCCACCAGTGATCCTCAGGGGAATGGCGAAAAACTGTTTTTT.

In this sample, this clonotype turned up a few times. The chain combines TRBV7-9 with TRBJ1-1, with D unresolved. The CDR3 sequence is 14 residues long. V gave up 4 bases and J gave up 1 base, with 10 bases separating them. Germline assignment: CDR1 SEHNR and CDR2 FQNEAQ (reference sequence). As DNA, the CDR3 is TGTGCCAGCAGCTCGGAAACATCGAACACTGAAGCTTTCTTT. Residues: CASSSETSNTEAFF.

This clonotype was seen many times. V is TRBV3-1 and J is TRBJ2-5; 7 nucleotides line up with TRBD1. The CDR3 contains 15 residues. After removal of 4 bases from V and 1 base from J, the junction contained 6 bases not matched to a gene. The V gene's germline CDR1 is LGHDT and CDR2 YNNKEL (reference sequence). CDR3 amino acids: CASSLNRGPQETQYF. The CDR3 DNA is TGTGCCAGCAGCCTAAACAGGGGACCCCAAGAGACCCAGTACTTC.

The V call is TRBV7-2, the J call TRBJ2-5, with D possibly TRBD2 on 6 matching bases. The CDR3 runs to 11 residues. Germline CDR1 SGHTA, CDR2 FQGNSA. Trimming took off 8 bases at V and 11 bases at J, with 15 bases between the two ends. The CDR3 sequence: CASGAGWEQYF. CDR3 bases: TGTGCCAGCGGGGCGGGATGGGAGCAGTACTTC.

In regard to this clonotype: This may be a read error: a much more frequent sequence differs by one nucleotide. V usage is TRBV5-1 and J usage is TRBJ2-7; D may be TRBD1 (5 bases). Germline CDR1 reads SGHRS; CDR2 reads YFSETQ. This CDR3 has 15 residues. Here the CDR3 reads CAGSFGSRASYEQYF. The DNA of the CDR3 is TGCGCCGGCAGCTTCGGCTCCAGGGCGTCCTACGAGCAGTACTTC.

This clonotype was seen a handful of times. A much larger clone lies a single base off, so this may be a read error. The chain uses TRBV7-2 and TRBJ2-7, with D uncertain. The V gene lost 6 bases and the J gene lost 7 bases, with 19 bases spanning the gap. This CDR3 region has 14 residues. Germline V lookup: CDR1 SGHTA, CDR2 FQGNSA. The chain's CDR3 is CASSLSGLLNEQYF. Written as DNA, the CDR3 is TGTGCCAGCAGTTTATCCGGGTTGCTGAATGAGCAGTACTTC.

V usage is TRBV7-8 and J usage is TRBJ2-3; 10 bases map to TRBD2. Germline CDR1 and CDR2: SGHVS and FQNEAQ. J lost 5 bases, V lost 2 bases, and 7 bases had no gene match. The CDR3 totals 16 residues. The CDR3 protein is CASSLLSGGAIDTQYF. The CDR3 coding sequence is TGTGCCAGCAGCTTACTCAGCGGGGGGGCCATAGATACGCAGTATTTT.

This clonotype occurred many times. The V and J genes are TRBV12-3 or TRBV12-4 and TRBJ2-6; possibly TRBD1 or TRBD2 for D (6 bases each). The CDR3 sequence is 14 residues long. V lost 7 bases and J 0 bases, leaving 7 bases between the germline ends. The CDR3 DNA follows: TGTGCCAGCAAGGGGGGCTCTGGGGCCAACGTCCTGACTTTC. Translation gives CASKGGSGANVLTF.

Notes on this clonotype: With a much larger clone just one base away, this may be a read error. For the CDR3, the DNA is TGCGCCAGCAGCTCGGGACAGGGAAGGTCCGGTGGAGAGACCCAGTTCTTC. Translated, it gives CASSSGQGRSGGETQFF. This chain links TRBV5-1 with TRBJ2-1, with 9 bases aligning to TRBD1. The CDR3 is 17 residues long. V lost 3 bases to trimming and J lost 13 bases; unmatched junction nucleotides: 20. The germline V gene has CDR1 SGHRS and CDR2 YFSETQ.

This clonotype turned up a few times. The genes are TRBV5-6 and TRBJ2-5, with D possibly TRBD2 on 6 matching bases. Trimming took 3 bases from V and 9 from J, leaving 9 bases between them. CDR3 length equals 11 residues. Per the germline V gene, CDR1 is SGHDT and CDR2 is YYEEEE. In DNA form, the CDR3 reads TGTGCCAGCAGCTCGGAGGGCGCCCAGTACTTC. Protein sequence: CASSSEGAQYF.

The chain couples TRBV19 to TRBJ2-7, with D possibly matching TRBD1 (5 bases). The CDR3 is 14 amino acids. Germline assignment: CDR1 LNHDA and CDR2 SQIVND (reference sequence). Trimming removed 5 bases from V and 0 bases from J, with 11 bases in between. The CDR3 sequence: CASSRQSASYEQYF. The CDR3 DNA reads TGTGCCAGTAGTCGACAGAGTGCCTCCTACGAGCAGTACTTC.

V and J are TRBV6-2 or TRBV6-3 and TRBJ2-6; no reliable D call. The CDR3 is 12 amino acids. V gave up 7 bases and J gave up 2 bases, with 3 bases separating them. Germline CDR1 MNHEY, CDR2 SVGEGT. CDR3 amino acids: CASNPGANVLTF. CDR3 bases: TGTGCCAGCAATCCTGGGGCCAACGTCCTGACTTTC.

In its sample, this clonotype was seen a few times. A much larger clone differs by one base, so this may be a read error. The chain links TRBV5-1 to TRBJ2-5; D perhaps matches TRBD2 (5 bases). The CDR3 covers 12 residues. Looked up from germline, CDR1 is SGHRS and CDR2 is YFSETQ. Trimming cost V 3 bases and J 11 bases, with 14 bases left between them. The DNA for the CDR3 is TGCGCCAGCAGCTGGACTCAGAATGAGCAGTACTTC. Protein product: CASSWTQNEQYF.

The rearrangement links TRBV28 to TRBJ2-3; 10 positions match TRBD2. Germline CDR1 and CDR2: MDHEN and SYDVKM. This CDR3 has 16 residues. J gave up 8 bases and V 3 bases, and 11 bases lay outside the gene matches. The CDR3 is CASSFIVGTSDITQYF. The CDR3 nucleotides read TGTGCCAGCAGTTTTATAGTTGGGACTAGCGATATTACGCAGTATTTT.

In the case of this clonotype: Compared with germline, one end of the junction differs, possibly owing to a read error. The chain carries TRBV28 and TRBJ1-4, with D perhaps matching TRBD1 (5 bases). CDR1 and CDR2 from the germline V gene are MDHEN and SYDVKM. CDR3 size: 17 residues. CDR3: CASTQGGGSLTNKKLFF. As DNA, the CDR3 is TGTGCCAGCACTCAGGGCGGGGGATCTTTAACTAATAAAAAACTGTTTTTT.